The clone carrying this TCR beta chain was counted only a few times. Its matching antigen is unknown. It was with 60 Vbeta and 13 Jbeta primers that the PCR ran. Clones were sequenced by immunoSEQ multiplex PCR, and TCRdb holds only the in-frame ones, with some missing. Here the sample spans approximately 160,000 clones, just over 75% being singletons. The entry originates in a study of cytomegalovirus exposure and HLA in healthy donors. Overall study results and limits: A link between a missense DCLRE1C variant and TCR beta V- and J-gene trimming emerged from a later analysis.

The CDR3 totals 14 residues. Per the germline V gene, CDR1 is SNHLY and CDR2 is FYNNEI. V was trimmed by 3 bases and J by 6 bases, leaving 13 bases between them. The sequenced sample was PBMCs. The TCR originated in a man aged 35 to 55 in good health and CMV-seronegative. The chain links TRBV2 to TRBJ2-3, with D perhaps matching TRBD1 (6 bases). CDR3 sequence (DNA): TGTGCCAGCAGTGATATCGGACAGCGTGATACGCAGTATTTT. Its translation: CASSDIGQRDTQYF.